Included here is one T cell receptor beta chain sequence, with context. This sample stems from a study of blood T cell repertoires in COVID-19. Study context: Samples of COVID-19 (acute and convalescent) were obtained from the United States, Italy and Spain. PBMCs, B-cell-depleted T cells, or T cells provided the cDNA or gDNA that made up the material.

From germline, CDR1 is SGHDT and CDR2 YYEEEE. The CDR3 length is 15 residues. V was trimmed by 3 bases and J by 7 bases, leaving 16 bases between them. Per the authors' pipeline: Amplification from reference gene primers served as the basis for estimated nucleated cell counts. TCRdb's table, derived via immunoSEQ multiplex PCR, lists solely in-frame clones and lacks some. V and J calls and clone size are copied from that table; D and trimming were computed from the DNA. The sample lists some 160,000 clones, about 83% occurring once. The sample taken for sequencing was peripheral blood. The TCR comes from a woman of 80 years or more with acute or convalescent COVID-19. The J gene is TRBJ1-4, the V gene TRBV5-6; D is perhaps TRBD1 (5 bases). Here the CDR3 DNA reads TGTGCCAGCAGCTCTGGGGACTCGAGGGGTGAAAAACTGTTTTTT. This translates into CASSSGDSRGEKLFF.